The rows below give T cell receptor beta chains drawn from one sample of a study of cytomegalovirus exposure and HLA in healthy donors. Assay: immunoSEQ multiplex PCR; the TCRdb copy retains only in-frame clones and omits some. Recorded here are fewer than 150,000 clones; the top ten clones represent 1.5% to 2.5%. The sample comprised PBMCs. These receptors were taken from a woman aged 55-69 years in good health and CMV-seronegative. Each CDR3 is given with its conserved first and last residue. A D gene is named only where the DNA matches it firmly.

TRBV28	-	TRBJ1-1	CASLYRGTEAFF	TGTGCCAGCCTATACCGCGGAACTGAAGCTTTCTTT
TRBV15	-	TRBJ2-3	CATSRVRDTQYF	TGTGCCACCAGCAGAGTCCGAGATACGCAGTATTTT
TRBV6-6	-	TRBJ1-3	CASRLDSRIGNTIYF	TGTGCCAGCAGGCTGGACAGTAGGATTGGAAACACCATATATTTT
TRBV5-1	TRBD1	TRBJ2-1	CASRIRDRPFDEQFF	TGCGCCAGCAGGATCCGGGACAGGCCCTTCGATGAGCAGTTCTTC
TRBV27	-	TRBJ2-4	CASSRTVELAKNIQYF	TGTGCCAGCAGTAGGACAGTTGAATTAGCCAAAAACATTCAGTACTTC
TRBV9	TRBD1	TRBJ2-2	CASSVGQGANTGELFF	TGTGCCAGCAGCGTAGGGCAGGGGGCGAACACCGGGGAGCTGTTTTTT
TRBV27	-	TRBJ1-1	CASSLSVPRGAFFF	TGTGCCAGCAGTTTATCGGTGCCTCGGGGGGCATTCTTCTTT
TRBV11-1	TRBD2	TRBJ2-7	CASSYRLAGEQYF	TGTGCCAGCAGCTACAGACTAGCGGGCGAGCAGTACTTC
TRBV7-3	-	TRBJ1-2	CASSRGGAGYTF	TGTGCCAGCAGCCGGGGGGGGGCTGGCTACACCTTC
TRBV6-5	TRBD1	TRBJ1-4	CASSRTGFNEKLFF	TGTGCCAGCAGTCGGACAGGTTTCAATGAAAAACTGTTTTTT
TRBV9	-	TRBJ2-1	CASSAPGAYNEQFF	TGTGCCAGCAGCGCTCCGGGGGCCTACAATGAGCAGTTCTTC
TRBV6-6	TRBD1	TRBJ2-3	CASSSTGADTQYF	TGTGCCAGCAGCTCGACAGGGGCAGATACGCAGTATTTT
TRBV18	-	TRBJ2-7	CASSPLGGEQYF	TGTGCCAGCTCACCCCTAGGGGGCGAGCAGTACTTC
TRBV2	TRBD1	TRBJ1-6	CASSPQTGVSNSPLHF	TGTGCCAGCAGCCCGCAGACAGGGGTGTCTAATTCACCCCTCCACTTT
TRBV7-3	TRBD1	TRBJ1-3	CASSFTSPGGGNTIYF	TGTGCCAGCAGCTTCACCTCCCCAGGGGGCGGAAACACCATATATTTT
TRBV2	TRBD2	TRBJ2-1	CASSDGGREEQFF	TGTGCTAGCAGTGATGGCGGGAGGGAAGAGCAGTTCTTC
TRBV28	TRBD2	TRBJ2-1	CASSFRPGLAGGNYEQFF	TGTGCCAGCAGTTTTCGCCCCGGACTAGCGGGAGGGAACTATGAGCAGTTCTTC
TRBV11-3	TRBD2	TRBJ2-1	CASSLTSGSSYNEQFF	TGTGCCAGCAGCTTAACTAGCGGAAGCTCCTACAATGAGCAGTTCTTC
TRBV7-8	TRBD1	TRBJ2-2	CASSLVTGLAGELFF	TGTGCCAGCAGCTTAGTGACAGGGTTGGCCGGGGAGCTGTTTTTT
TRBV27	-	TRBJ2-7	CASTPSTGTATYEQYF	TGTGCCAGCACCCCCTCTACCGGGACTGCAACCTACGAGCAGTACTTC
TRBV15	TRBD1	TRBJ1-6	CATSRDREPTSYNSPLHF	TGTGCCACCAGCAGGGACAGGGAACCTACCTCCTATAATTCACCCCTCCACTTT
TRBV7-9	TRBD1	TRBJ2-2	CASSLRGQGDTGELFF	TGTGCCAGCAGCTTAAGGGGACAGGGTGACACCGGGGAGCTGTTTTTT
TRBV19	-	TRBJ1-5	CASSILAGGNQPQHF	TGTGCCAGTAGTATCTTGGCAGGAGGAAATCAGCCCCAGCATTTT
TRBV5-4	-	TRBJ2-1	CASSTGPGNEQFF	TGTGCCAGCAGCACTGGCCCGGGGAATGAGCAGTTCTTC
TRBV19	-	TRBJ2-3	CASSISRSTDTQYF	TGTGCCAGTAGTATTTCTCGGAGCACAGATACGCAGTATTTT
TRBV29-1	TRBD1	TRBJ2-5	CSVRPQGAETQYF	TGCAGCGTTCGGCCCCAGGGGGCAGAGACCCAGTACTTC
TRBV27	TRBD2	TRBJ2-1	CASSSQLAGERSEQFF	TGTGCCAGCAGTTCACAACTAGCGGGAGAACGCAGTGAGCAGTTCTTC
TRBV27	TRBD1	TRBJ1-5	CASGPIGTGYSNQPQHF	TGTGCCAGCGGACCAATAGGGACAGGGTATAGCAATCAGCCCCAGCATTTT
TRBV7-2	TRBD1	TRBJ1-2	CASSLGQGSGYTF	TGTGCCAGCAGCTTAGGACAGGGTAGTGGCTACACCTTC
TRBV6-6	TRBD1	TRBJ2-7	CASSAVQGAFYEQYF	TGTGCCAGCAGCGCGGTGCAGGGGGCTTTTTACGAGCAGTACTTC
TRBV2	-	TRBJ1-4	CASHVQELQGIGEKLFF	TGTGCCAGCCACGTGCAGGAACTACAGGGTATCGGAGAAAAACTGTTTTTT
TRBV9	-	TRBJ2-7	CASSPNVQYYEQYF	TGTGCCAGCAGCCCGAATGTACAGTACTACGAGCAGTACTTC
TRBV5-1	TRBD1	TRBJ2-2	CASSLVGTGRTGELFF	TGCGCCAGCAGCTTGGTTGGGACAGGGCGCACCGGGGAGCTGTTTTTT
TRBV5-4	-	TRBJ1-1	CASSLRAQGQLAFF	TGTGCCAGCAGCTTGAGGGCCCAGGGCCAGTTAGCTTTCTTT
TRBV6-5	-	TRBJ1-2	CASSYQGHGYTF	TGTGCCAGCAGTTACCAGGGTCATGGCTACACCTTC
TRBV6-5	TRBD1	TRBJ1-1	CASRFTGVPEAFF	TGTGCCAGCAGGTTTACAGGGGTTCCTGAAGCTTTCTTT
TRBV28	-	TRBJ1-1	CASSNGWRGLNTEAFF	TGTGCCAGCAGCAACGGGTGGAGAGGGTTGAACACTGAAGCTTTCTTT